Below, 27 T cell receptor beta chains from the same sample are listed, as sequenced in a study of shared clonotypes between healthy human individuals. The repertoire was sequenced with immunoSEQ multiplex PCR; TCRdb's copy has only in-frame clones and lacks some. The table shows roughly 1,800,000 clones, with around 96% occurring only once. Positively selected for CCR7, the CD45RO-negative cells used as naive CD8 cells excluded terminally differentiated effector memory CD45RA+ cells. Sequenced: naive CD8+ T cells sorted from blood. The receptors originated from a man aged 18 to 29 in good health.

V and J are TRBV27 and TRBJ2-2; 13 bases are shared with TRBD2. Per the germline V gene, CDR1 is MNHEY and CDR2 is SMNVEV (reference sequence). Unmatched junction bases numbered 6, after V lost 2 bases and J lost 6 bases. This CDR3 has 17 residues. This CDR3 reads CASSLNRLAGGPGELFF. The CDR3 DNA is TGTGCCAGCAGTTTAAATCGACTAGCGGGAGGCCCCGGGGAGCTGTTTTTT.

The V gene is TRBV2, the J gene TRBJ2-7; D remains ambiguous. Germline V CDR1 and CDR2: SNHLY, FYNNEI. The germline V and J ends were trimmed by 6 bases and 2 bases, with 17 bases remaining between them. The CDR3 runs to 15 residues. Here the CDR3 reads CASRPSSGSPYEQYF. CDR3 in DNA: TGTGCCAGCAGACCCTCCTCCGGCTCCCCCTACGAGCAGTACTTC.

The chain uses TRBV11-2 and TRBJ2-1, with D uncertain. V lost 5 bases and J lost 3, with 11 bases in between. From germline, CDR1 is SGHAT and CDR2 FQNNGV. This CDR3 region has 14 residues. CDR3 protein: CASSLLELYNEQFF. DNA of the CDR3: TGTGCCAGCAGCCTGCTTGAACTCTACAATGAGCAGTTCTTC.

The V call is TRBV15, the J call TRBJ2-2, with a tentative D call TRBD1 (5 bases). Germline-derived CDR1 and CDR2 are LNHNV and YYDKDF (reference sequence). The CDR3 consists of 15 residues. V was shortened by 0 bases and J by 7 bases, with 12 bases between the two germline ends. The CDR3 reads CATSRDLRADGELFF. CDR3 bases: TGTGCCACCAGCAGAGATCTCAGGGCGGACGGGGAGCTGTTTTTT.

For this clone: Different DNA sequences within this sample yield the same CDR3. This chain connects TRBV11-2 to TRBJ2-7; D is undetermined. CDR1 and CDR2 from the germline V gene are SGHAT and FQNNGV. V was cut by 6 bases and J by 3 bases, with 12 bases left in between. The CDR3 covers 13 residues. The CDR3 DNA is TGTGCCAGCAGTTTCTCGACGGGCTACGAGCAGTACTTC. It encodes CASSFSTGYEQYF.

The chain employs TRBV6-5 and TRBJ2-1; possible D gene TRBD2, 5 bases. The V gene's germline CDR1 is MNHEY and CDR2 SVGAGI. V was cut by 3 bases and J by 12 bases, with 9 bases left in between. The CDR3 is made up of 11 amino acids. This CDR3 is CASSYPAGQFF. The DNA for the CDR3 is TGTGCCAGCAGTTATCCCGCGGGGCAGTTCTTC.

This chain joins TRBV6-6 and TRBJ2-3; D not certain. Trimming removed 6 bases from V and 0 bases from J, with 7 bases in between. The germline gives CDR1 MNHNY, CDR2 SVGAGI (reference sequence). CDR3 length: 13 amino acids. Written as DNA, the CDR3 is TGTGCCAGCAGCACGACTAGCACAGATACGCAGTATTTT. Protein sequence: CASSTTSTDTQYF.

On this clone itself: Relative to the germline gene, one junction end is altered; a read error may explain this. The chain's CDR3 is CASREGGTYYGYTF. DNA for the CDR3: TGTGCCAGCAGGGAAGGTGGAACCTACTATGGCTACACCTTC. The chain employs TRBV6-1 and TRBJ1-2; no clear D gene. The CDR3 is made up of 14 amino acids. Germline CDR1 and CDR2: MNHNS and SASEGT.

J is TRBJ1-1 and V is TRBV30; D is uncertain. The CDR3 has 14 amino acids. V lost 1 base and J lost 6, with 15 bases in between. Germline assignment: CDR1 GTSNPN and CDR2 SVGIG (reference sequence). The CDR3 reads CAWSAGIGTPEAFF. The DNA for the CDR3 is TGTGCCTGGAGTGCCGGCATAGGAACCCCTGAAGCTTTCTTT.

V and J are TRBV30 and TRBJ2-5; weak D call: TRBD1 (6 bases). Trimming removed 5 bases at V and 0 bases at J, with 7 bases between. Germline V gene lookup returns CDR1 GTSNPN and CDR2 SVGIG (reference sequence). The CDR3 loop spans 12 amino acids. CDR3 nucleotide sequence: TGTGCCTGGGCAGGGGACCAAGAGACCCAGTACTTC. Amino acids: CAWAGDQETQYF.

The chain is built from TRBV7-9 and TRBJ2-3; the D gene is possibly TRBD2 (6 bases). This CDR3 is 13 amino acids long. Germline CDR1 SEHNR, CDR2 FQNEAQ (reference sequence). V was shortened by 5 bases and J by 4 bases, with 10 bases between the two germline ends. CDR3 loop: CASSHPSADTQYF. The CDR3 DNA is TGTGCCAGCAGCCACCCTAGCGCAGATACGCAGTATTTT.

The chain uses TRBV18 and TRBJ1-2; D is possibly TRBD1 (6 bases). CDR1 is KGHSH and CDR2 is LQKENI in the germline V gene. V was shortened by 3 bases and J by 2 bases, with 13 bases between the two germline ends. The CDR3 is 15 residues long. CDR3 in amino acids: CASSPRGQGNYGYTF. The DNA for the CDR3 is TGTGCCAGCTCACCGAGAGGGCAGGGGAACTATGGCTACACCTTC.

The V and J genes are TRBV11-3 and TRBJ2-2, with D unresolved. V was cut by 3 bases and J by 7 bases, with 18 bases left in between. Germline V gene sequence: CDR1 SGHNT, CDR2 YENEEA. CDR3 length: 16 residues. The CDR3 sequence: CASSFSHSIRHGELFF. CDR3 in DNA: TGTGCCAGCAGCTTTTCCCATAGTATAAGGCACGGGGAGCTGTTTTTT.

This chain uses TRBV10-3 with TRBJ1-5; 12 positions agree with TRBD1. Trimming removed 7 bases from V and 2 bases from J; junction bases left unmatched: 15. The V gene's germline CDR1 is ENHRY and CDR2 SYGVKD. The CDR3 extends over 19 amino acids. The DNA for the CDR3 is TGTGCCATCAATCTTACCGGGACAGGGGGCGAAGGGGGCAATCAGCCCCAGCATTTT. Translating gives CAINLTGTGGEGGNQPQHF.

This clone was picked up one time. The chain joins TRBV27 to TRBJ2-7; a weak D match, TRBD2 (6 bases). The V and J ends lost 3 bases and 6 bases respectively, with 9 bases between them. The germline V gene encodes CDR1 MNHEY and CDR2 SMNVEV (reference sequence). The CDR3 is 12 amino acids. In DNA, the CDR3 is TGTGCCAGCAGTTTGGAGGGGTTCGAGCAGTACTTC. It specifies CASSLEGFEQYF.

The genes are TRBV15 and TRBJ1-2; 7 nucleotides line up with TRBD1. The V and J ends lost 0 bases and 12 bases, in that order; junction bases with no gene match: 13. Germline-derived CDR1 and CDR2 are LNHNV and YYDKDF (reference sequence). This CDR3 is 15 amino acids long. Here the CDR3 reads CATSRDPDRDLPHTF. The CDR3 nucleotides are TGTGCCACCAGCAGAGACCCAGACAGGGACCTTCCTCACACCTTC.

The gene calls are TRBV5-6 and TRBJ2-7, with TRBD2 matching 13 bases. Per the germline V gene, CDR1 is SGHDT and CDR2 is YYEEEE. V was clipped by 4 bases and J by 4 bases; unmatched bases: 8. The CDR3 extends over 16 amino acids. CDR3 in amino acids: CASSGKLAGGPYEQYF. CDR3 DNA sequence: TGTGCCAGCAGCGGGAAACTAGCGGGAGGGCCGTACGAGCAGTACTTC.

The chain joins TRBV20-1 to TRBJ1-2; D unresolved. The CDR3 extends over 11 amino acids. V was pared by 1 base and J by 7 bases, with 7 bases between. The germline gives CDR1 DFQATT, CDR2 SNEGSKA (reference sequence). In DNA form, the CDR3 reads TGCAGTGCTAGAGGGGGATCTGGCTACACCTTC. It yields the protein CSARGGSGYTF.

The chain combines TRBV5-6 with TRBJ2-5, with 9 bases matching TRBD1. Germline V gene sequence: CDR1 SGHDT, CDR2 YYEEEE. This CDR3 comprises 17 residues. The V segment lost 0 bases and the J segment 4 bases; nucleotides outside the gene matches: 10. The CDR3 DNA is TGTGCCAGCAGCTTGGAAAGGGACAGGGAGGAGTCAGAGACCCAGTACTTC. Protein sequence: CASSLERDREESETQYF. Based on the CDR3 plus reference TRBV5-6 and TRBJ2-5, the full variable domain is DAGVTQSPTHLIKTRGQQVTLRCSPKSGHDTVSWYQQALGQGPQFIFQYYEEEERQRGNFPDRFSGHQFPNYSSELNVNALLLGDSALYLCASSLERDREESETQYFGPGTRLLVL.

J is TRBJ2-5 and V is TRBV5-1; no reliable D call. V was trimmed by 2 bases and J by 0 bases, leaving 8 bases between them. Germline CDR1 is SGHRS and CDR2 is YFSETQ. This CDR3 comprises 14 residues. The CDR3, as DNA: TGCGCCAGCAGCTTTGGTGACTACCAAGAGACCCAGTACTTC. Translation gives CASSFGDYQETQYF.

CDR3 amino acids: CASSLSRGSTEAFF. CDR3 nucleotide sequence: TGTGCCAGCAGCCTATCACGTGGGAGCACTGAAGCTTTCTTT. The chain uses TRBV7-6 and TRBJ1-1; D gene unclear. The germline CDR1 and CDR2 sequences are SGHVS and FNYEAQ. The CDR3 covers 14 residues. The germline V and J ends were trimmed by 5 bases and 4 bases, with 14 bases remaining between them.

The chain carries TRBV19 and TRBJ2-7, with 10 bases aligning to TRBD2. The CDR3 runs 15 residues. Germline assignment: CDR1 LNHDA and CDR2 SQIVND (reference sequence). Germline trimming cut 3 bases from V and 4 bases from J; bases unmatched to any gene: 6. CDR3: CASSILAGEFYEQYF. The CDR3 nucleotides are TGTGCCAGTAGTATCCTAGCGGGAGAGTTTTACGAGCAGTACTTC.

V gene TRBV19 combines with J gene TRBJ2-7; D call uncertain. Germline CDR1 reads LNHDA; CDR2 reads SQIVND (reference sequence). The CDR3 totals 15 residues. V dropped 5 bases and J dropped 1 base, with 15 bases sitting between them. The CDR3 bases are TGTGCCAGTAGTCCAACCATGGCTCCGTCCTACGAGCAGTACTTC. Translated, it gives CASSPTMAPSYEQYF.

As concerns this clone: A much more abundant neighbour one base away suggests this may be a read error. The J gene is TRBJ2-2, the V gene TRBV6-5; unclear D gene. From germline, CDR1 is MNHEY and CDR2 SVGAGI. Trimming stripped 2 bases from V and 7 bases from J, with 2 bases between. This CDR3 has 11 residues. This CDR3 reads CASSYIGELFF. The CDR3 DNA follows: TGTGCCAGCAGTTACATCGGGGAGCTGTTTTTT.

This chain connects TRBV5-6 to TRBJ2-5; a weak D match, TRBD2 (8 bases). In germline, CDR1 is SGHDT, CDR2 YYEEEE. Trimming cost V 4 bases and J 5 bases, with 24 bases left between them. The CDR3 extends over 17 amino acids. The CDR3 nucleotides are TGTGCCAGCAGCCCCGAGGGGGCGGGGGGTCACAGTGAGACCCAGTACTTC. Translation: CASSPEGAGGHSETQYF.

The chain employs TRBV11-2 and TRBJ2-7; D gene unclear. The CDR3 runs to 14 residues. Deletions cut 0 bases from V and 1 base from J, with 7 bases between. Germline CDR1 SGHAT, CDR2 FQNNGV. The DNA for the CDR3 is TGTGCCAGCAGCTTAGATTTAAGGTCCTACGAGCAGTACTTC. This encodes CASSLDLRSYEQYF.

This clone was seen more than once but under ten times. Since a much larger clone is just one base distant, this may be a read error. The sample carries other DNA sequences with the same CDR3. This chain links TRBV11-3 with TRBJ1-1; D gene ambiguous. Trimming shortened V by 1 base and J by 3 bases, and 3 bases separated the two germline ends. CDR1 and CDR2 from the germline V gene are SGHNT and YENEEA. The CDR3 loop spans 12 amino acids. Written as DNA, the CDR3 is TGTGCCAGCAGCTTAGGTGACACTGAAGCTTTCTTT. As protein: CASSLGDTEAFF. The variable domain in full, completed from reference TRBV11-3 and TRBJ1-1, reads EAGVVQSPRYKIIEKKQPVAFWCNPISGHNTLYWYLQNLGQGPELLIRYENEEAVDDSQLPKDRFSAERLKGVDSTLKIQPAELGDSAVYLCASSLGDTEAFFGQGTRLTVV.